The clone carrying this T cell receptor beta chain has a single count. This record comes from a study of technical replicates of blood from several donors. The table came from immunoSEQ multiplex PCR; TCRdb's copy has only in-frame clones and leaves some out. The profile shows approximately 76,000 clones, just over 85% of them singletons. Losses at the gene ends were 4 bases for V and 5 bases for J; bases not matched to a gene: 2. Germline lookup yields CDR1 MNHEY and CDR2 SMNVEV (reference sequence). This CDR3 is built from 14 residues. The sequence was obtained from a human donor in good health. Some clones in this sample may be carry-over from other donors' samples. The chain carries TRBV27 and TRBJ2-7; TRBD2 aligns across 13 bases. Sequenced input: PBMCs. The CDR3 DNA reads as TGTGCCAGCAGTTCCGGGACTAGCGGGAACGAGCAGTACTTC. This translates into CASSSGTSGNEQYF.